This T cell receptor (beta chain) is from a study of beta chain features in type 1 diabetes. This clone was seen a handful of times. What it recognizes is unknown. The CDR3 covers 14 residues. V shed 1 base and J 1 base; nucleotides not matched to a gene: 0. The germline gives CDR1 LNHNV, CDR2 YYDKDF (reference sequence). Reverse transcription of all isolated RNA meant that expressed TCRB transcripts were sequenced. Data came from immunoSEQ multiplex PCR; TCRdb stores just in-frame clones and leaves some out. Of around 350,000 clones listed, 10% to 15% were seen once; the top ten hold 0.017%. Whole-study results and caveats: There were fewer insertions and more deletions at the VDJ junctions of type 1 diabetes patients. No resolution was reached here on whether HLA type influences TCRB rearrangement. Type 1 diabetes patients had moderately but significantly shorter TCRB CDR3s in all four CD4+ subsets.

By way of CD45RO/CCR7/CD25/CD127/CD95/CD27, the CD4+ regulatory, stem cell-like memory, central memory and naive cells were sorted. This chain links TRBV15 with TRBJ1-1; 7 bases are a match to TRBD1. The source material was naive CD4+ T cells from blood. This TCR came from a man younger than 35 in good health. DNA of the CDR3: TGTGCCACCAGCAGAGGACAGGGGAACACTGAAGCTTTCTTT. It translates to CATSRGQGNTEAFF. The full variable domain, in which reference TRBV15 and TRBJ1-1 provide the parts outside the CDR3, is DAMVIQNPRYQVTQFGKPVTLSCSQTLNHNVMYWYQQKSSQAPKLLFHYYDKDFNNEADTPDNFQSRRPNTSFCFLDIRSPGLGDTAMYLCATSRGQGNTEAFFGQGTRLTVV.